This T cell receptor (beta chain) was captured by sequencing in a study of T-cell reconstitution after alpha-beta-depleted transplantation in children. Study results and caveats: Where some patients showed high TCRbeta diversity at day 60, it came from recipient T cells and thymic progenitors that had survived. By one year post-transplant, T-cell counts and diversity largely arose from T cells that were newly produced. Where alpha-beta T cells came from about two months after transplant was reportedly several hundred expanded graft clones.

Germline CDR1 SQVTM, CDR2 ANQGSEA. V lost 7 bases to trimming and J lost 5 bases, with 14 bases between them. The CDR3 loop spans 13 amino acids. Preparation of the TCRbeta library involved a method that used unique molecular identifiers. TCRdb re-analysed the PCR reads in MiXCR, keeping a single row per CDR3 protein. The profile covers 130,000 to 150,000 distinct CDR3 sequences, with 8.8% appearing a single time and 15% to 20% taken by the ten largest. On this clonotype itself: What it recognizes is unknown. The conserved final phenylalanine or tryptophan is absent from the CDR3, which likely points to a read error.

The sequencing used PBMCs, mostly from graft donor cells, collected 180 days after TCRalphabeta/CD19-depleted stem cell transplant. This chain links TRBV29-1 with TRBJ1-4; maybe TRBD1 (5 bases). The sequence was obtained from a female patient aged 2-15 years who had a stem cell transplant for congenital amegakaryocytic thrombocytopenia, so the T cells may come from the graft donor. Here the CDR3 DNA reads TGCAGCGGTACCGGGACGGAGAATGAAAAACTGTTTTTG. It yields the protein CSGTGTENEKLFL.